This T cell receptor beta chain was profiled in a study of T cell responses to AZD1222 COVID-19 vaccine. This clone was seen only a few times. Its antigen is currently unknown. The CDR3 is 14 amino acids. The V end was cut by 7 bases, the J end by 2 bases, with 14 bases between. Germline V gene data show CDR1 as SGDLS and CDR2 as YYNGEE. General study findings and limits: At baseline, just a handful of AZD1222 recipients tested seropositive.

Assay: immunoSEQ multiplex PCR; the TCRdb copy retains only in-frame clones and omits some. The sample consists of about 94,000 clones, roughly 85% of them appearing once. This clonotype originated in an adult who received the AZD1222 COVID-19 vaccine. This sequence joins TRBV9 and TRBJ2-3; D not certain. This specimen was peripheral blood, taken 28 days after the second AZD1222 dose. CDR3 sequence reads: CASSKLGSTDTQYF. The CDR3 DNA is TGTGCCAGCTCCAAATTGGGCTCCACAGATACGCAGTATTTT.